This record looks at one T cell receptor beta chain sequence and its context. These data belong to a study of blood T cell repertoires in COVID-19. TCRdb's table, derived via immunoSEQ multiplex PCR, lists solely in-frame clones and lacks some. The data show roughly 150,000 clones, 85% to 90% seen once. The sequence came from a woman aged 55-70 years with active COVID-19. Sequenced sample: peripheral blood.

DNA for the CDR3: TGTGCCAGCTCACCAGACAGCAACTATGGCTACACCTTC. It encodes CASSPDSNYGYTF. V and J are TRBV18 and TRBJ1-2, with a tentative D call TRBD1 (5 bases). V was cut by 2 bases and J by 2 bases, with 6 bases left in between. Germline CDR1 reads KGHSH; CDR2 reads LQKENI. CDR3 length equals 13 residues.